This T cell receptor beta chain derives from a study of blood T cell repertoires in COVID-19. The V and J ends lost 2 bases and 3 bases respectively, with 4 bases between them. The V gene's germline CDR1 is LNHDA and CDR2 SQIVND (reference sequence). The CDR3 extends over 13 amino acids. Some clones are missing from TCRdb's copy, which holds only in-frame ones; the method was immunoSEQ multiplex PCR. Of approximately 60,000 clones in the sample, more than 60% were seen once. Sequencing used peripheral blood. The chain employs TRBV19 and TRBJ2-2; D is ambiguous. The receptor comes from a woman of 80 years or more with active or convalescent COVID-19. The CDR3: CASSIRYTGELFF. The CDR3 DNA reads as TGTGCCAGTAGTATACGGTACACCGGGGAGCTGTTTTTT. Supplemented by reference TRBV19 and TRBJ2-2, the full variable domain reads DGGITQSPKYLFRKEGQNVTLSCEQNLNHDAMYWYRQDPGQGLRLIYYSQIVNDFQKGDIAEGYSVSREKKESFPLTVTSAQKNPTAFYLCASSIRYTGELFFGEGSRLTVL.